One and the same sample provided the 20 T cell receptor beta chains below, sequenced in a study of T cell changes during pregnancy in multiple sclerosis. Data came from immunoSEQ multiplex PCR; TCRdb stores just in-frame clones and leaves some out. Of 40,000 to 45,000 clones listed, 85% to 95% are singletons. This material consisted of CD8+ T cells from peripheral blood mononuclear cells, taken in the third trimester of pregnancy. The receptors originated from a female donor with multiple sclerosis, enrolled in a pregnancy study.

The chain joins TRBV9 to TRBJ2-7; 8 bases line up with TRBD2. V dropped 3 bases and J dropped 4; count of bases not matched to a gene: 6. The CDR3 length is 14 residues. CDR1 and CDR2 from the germline V gene are SGDLS and YYNGEE. The CDR3 protein is CASSERASGYEQYF. CDR3 DNA sequence: TGTGCCAGCAGCGAGAGGGCTAGCGGGTACGAGCAGTACTTC.

The chain is built from TRBV6-5 and TRBJ2-5, with D perhaps matching TRBD2 (5 bases). CDR1 is MNHEY, CDR2 SVGAGI, per germline. Trimming pared 5 bases from V and 2 bases from J, leaving 6 bases between. The CDR3 is 12 residues long. CDR3 nucleotide sequence: TGTGCCAGCAGTGGGGAGCAAGAGACCCAGTACTTC. Its protein product is CASSGEQETQYF.

CDR3 sequence: CASTSGSHLYEQYF. The CDR3 DNA is TGTGCCAGCACCTCCGGGTCCCACCTCTACGAGCAGTACTTC. V is TRBV11-2 and J is TRBJ2-7; D unclear. This CDR3 has 14 amino acids. CDR1 and CDR2 from the germline V gene are SGHAT and FQNNGV. V dropped 7 bases and J dropped 3 bases, with 16 bases sitting between them.

The chain is built from TRBV6-5 and TRBJ2-5; D is possibly TRBD2 (5 bases). V was clipped by 0 bases and J by 4 bases, with 12 bases between them. This CDR3 is built from 15 residues. Germline loops: CDR1 MNHEY, CDR2 SVGAGI. CDR3 coding DNA: TGTGCCAGCAGTTACTCGCTAGTTGGGAGAGAGACCCAGTACTTC. It specifies CASSYSLVGRETQYF.

The chain carries TRBV6-1 and TRBJ2-7; 8 nucleotides match TRBD2. Germline lookup yields CDR1 MNHNS and CDR2 SASEGT. CDR3 length equals 16 residues. The junction had 10 bases not matched to a gene; V was cut back by 2 bases and J by 4 bases. CDR3 amino acids: CASSELSGTIHYEQYF. CDR3 nucleotides: TGTGCCAGCAGTGAACTTAGCGGGACGATTCATTACGAGCAGTACTTC.

The chain has TRBV11-2 and TRBJ2-1; 11 nucleotides agree with TRBD1. The CDR3 sequence is 15 residues long. Germline V gene data show CDR1 as SGHAT and CDR2 as FQNNGV. The V gene end was trimmed by 5 bases and the J gene end by 8 bases; junction bases not matched to a gene: 8. This chain's CDR3 is CASSAGTGGRDEQFF. The DNA for the CDR3 is TGTGCCAGCAGCGCCGGGACAGGGGGTAGGGATGAGCAGTTCTTC.

The V gene is TRBV28, the J gene TRBJ1-2; weak D call: TRBD1 (5 bases). V lost 6 bases and J lost 8, with 16 bases in between. The CDR3 contains 13 residues. Germline values: CDR1 MDHEN, CDR2 SYDVKM. CDR3 residues: CASRTDSSWGYTF. CDR3 coding DNA: TGTGCCAGCAGGACAGACAGTTCTTGGGGCTACACCTTC.

This rearrangement joins TRBV7-9 to TRBJ2-1; D is uncertain. Germline CDR1 is SEHNR and CDR2 is FQNEAQ (reference sequence). V shed 6 bases and J shed 4 bases, with 4 bases lying between them. The length of the CDR3 is 11 residues. CDR3 amino acids: CASRSYNEQFF. DNA for the CDR3: TGTGCCAGCAGGTCATACAATGAGCAGTTCTTC.

The chain combines TRBV7-9 with TRBJ2-7, with 9 bases lining up with TRBD1. This CDR3 contains 14 residues. Germline V gene data show CDR1 as SEHNR and CDR2 as FQNEAQ (reference sequence). V trimming: 4 bases; J trimming: 7 bases; junction bases outside the gene matches: 8. The CDR3 loop is CASSSRDRVEEQYF. The CDR3 nucleotides read TGTGCCAGCAGCTCCCGGGACAGGGTCGAGGAGCAGTACTTC.

The rearrangement links TRBV28 to TRBJ2-7; 8 nucleotides agree with TRBD1. CDR3 length: 13 residues. Looked up from germline, CDR1 is MDHEN and CDR2 is SYDVKM. Trimming cost V 7 bases and J 2 bases; bases outside gene matches: 4. The CDR3: CASNPGQAYEQYF. As DNA, the CDR3 is TGTGCCAGCAACCCGGGACAGGCCTACGAGCAGTACTTC.

The rearrangement joins TRBV10-1 to TRBJ2-7, with 7 bases that match TRBD1. This CDR3 contains 12 residues. V shed 3 bases, J shed 9 bases, and the junction held 5 bases outside the gene matches. Germline values: CDR1 WNHNN, CDR2 SYGVQD (reference sequence). In DNA, the CDR3 is TGCGCCAGCAGTGATACGGACAGGCGGCAGTACTTC. It specifies CASSDTDRRQYF.

This clone showed up just once. The rearrangement uses TRBV7-9 and TRBJ2-2; no clear D gene. In germline, CDR1 is SEHNR, CDR2 FQNEAQ (reference sequence). Trimming took off 6 bases at V and 0 bases at J, with 11 bases between the two ends. This CDR3 spans 15 amino acids. CDR3 residues: CASSSTGTNTGELFF. CDR3 bases: TGTGCCAGCAGTTCGACTGGAACGAACACCGGGGAGCTGTTTTTT.

J is TRBJ2-1 and V is TRBV9; possible D gene TRBD2, 6 bases. In germline, CDR1 is SGDLS, CDR2 YYNGEE. V lost 1 base and J 7 bases, leaving 15 bases between the germline ends. CDR3 length: 15 amino acids. The CDR3 bases are TGTGCCAGCAGCGTAACCACAGGTGGAGGGAATGAGCAGTTCTTC. It is translated as CASSVTTGGGNEQFF. The complete variable domain, with remaining parts taken from reference TRBV9 and TRBJ2-1, reads DSGVTQTPKHLITATGQRVTLRCSPRSGDLSVYWYQQSLDQGLQFLIQYYNGEERAKGNILERFSAQQFPDLHSELNLSSLELGDSALYFCASSVTTGGGNEQFFGPGTRLTVL.

The chain joins TRBV27 to TRBJ2-3; possible D gene TRBD2, 6 bases. The germline CDR1 and CDR2 sequences are MNHEY and SMNVEV (reference sequence). The CDR3 is 14 residues long. V gave up 6 bases and J gave up 0 bases, with 10 bases separating them. For the CDR3, the DNA is TGTGCCAGCAGCCCGGGACTGAGCACAGATACGCAGTATTTT. Its protein is CASSPGLSTDTQYF.

V gene TRBV28 combines with J gene TRBJ2-7; the match to TRBD2 covers 7 bases. V lost 3 bases, J lost 7 bases, and 0 bases stayed unmatched. The germline gives CDR1 MDHEN, CDR2 SYDVKM. This CDR3 region has 11 residues. CDR3 amino acids: CASSFGGEQYF. The CDR3 bases are TGTGCCAGCAGTTTCGGGGGGGAGCAGTACTTC.

The chain employs TRBV2 and TRBJ2-7; a possible D gene is TRBD2 (5 bases). Trimming shortened V by 11 bases and J by 3 bases, and 14 bases separated the two germline ends. CDR1 is SNHLY and CDR2 is FYNNEI in the germline V gene. The CDR3 is 12 amino acids. CDR3 residues: CAGYSAHYEQYF. CDR3 coding DNA: TGTGCCGGATATAGCGCCCACTACGAGCAGTACTTC.

V is TRBV30 and J is TRBJ2-7; tentative D call: TRBD1 (5 bases). CDR3 size: 12 residues. V lost 4 bases, J lost 2 bases, and 9 bases lay in between. The germline V gene encodes CDR1 GTSNPN and CDR2 SVGIG (reference sequence). The CDR3, as DNA: TGTGCCTGGAAGGGGTTGGCCTACGAGCAGTACTTC. This gives the protein CAWKGLAYEQYF.

V is TRBV15 and J is TRBJ1-4, with a weak D call TRBD1 (5 bases). V shed 1 base and J shed 8 bases, with 14 bases lying between them. From germline, CDR1 is LNHNV and CDR2 YYDKDF (reference sequence). The CDR3 is 15 residues long. CDR3 in amino acids: CATSRAAGVVEKLFF. CDR3 coding DNA: TGTGCCACCAGCAGAGCCGCGGGGGTCGTAGAAAAACTGTTTTTT.

This chain links TRBV28 with TRBJ1-1; D possibly corresponds to TRBD1 (5 bases). The V end lost 4 bases, the J end lost 2 bases, and 14 bases lay between the germline ends. CDR3 size: 15 residues. Per germline, CDR1 MDHEN and CDR2 SYDVKM. The chain's CDR3 is CASSSPTAINTEAFF. The CDR3 region has the DNA TGTGCCAGCAGTTCCCCGACAGCGATCAACACTGAAGCTTTCTTT.

The chain joins TRBV5-5 to TRBJ1-5; possibly TRBD1 for D (6 bases). Germline lookup yields CDR1 SGHKS and CDR2 YYEKEE (reference sequence). V dropped 4 bases and J dropped 3 bases, with 14 bases sitting between them. The CDR3 spans 15 residues. The DNA for the CDR3 is TGTGCCAGCAGCCAAGTCGGACAGTTCAATCAGCCCCAGCATTTT. It translates to CASSQVGQFNQPQHF.